A selection of T cell receptor beta chains follows, all from one sample in a study of PD-1 blockade in mismatch repair-deficient tumors. Libraries were prepared by immunoSEQ multiplex PCR; TCRdb keeps only in-frame clonotypes and omits some of them. This table has more than 85,000 clones, 82% appearing once. The material was peripheral blood, obtained 30 to 36 weeks after starting pembrolizumab. These receptors were taken from an adult with mismatch repair-deficient cancer. Both conserved end residues are part of each CDR3.

V: TRBV29-1
J: TRBJ2-3
CDR3: CSGTGTRYSDTQYF

V: TRBV6-1
J: TRBJ1-1
CDR3: CASSAYDRVFTWETEAFF

V: TRBV7-9
J: TRBJ2-1
CDR3: CASSPRSFELSEQFF

V: TRBV9
J: TRBJ1-1
CDR3: CASSPLALNTEAFF

V: TRBV6-1
J: TRBJ2-4
CDR3: CASSVHRASKNIQYF

V: TRBV7-6
J: TRBJ2-5
CDR3: CASSLNSGPQETQYF

V: TRBV7-2
J: TRBJ2-5
CDR3: CASSLGTSGRRDQETQYF

V: TRBV7-3
J: TRBJ2-1
CDR3: CASSSQGASEQFF

V: TRBV2
J: .
CDR3: CASKGTGGYEQYF

V: TRBV11-1
J: TRBJ2-5
CDR3: CASSFGQRAGETQYF